These 20 T cell receptor beta chains came from one sample sequenced in a study of blood T cell repertoires in COVID-19 (dated by TCRdb to the early 2020s). Libraries were prepared through the immunoSEQ multiplex PCR assay. This is the immuneACCESS table as TCRdb keeps it, with only in-frame sequences that have V and J called. A part of the clones is gone; compared with another copy, unresolved V genes explain less than half, and the rest is unexplained. The table for this sample lists about 81,000 clones; 84% of them were counted only once. Roughly 14% of the sample lies in the top ten. Material: peripheral blood. These receptors all stem from a human donor in a cohort sampled during active COVID-19.

V is TRBV5-4 and J is TRBJ1-2; 10 bases agree with TRBD1. Germline V lookup: CDR1 SGHNT, CDR2 YYREEE (reference sequence). V trimming: 4 bases; J trimming: 2 bases; junction bases outside the gene matches: 11. This CDR3 is 17 amino acids long. CDR3 sequence (DNA): TGTGCCAGCAGCCCGTCCTCCGGGACAGGGGAAAACTATGGCTACACCTTC. The encoded protein is CASSPSSGTGENYGYTF.

V and J are TRBV19 and TRBJ1-5; 7 bases line up with TRBD1. J was trimmed by 3 bases and V by 7 bases; bases with no gene match: 6. The CDR3 has 14 amino acids. CDR1 and CDR2 (germline): LNHDA, SQIVND (reference sequence). The CDR3 is CASTMGQLNQPQHF. The CDR3 DNA sequence: TGTGCCAGTACCATGGGACAGCTCAATCAGCCCCAGCATTTT.

The rearrangement links TRBV19 to TRBJ2-6; D is unclear. Germline loops: CDR1 LNHDA, CDR2 SQIVND (reference sequence). CDR3 size: 15 residues. Trimming took 3 bases from V and 0 from J, leaving 6 bases between them. The CDR3 loop reads CASSIVSSGANVLTF. The DNA of the CDR3 is TGTGCCAGTAGTATTGTGAGCTCTGGGGCCAACGTCCTGACTTTC.

The V call is TRBV5-1, the J call TRBJ1-2; no firm D call. V was trimmed by 0 bases and J by 4 bases, leaving 13 bases between them. The CDR3 consists of 15 residues. Germline V gene sequence: CDR1 SGHRS, CDR2 YFSETQ. Here the CDR3 DNA reads TGCGCCAGCAGCTTGGCCTGGAGAGGGAGCTATGGCTACACCTTC. Protein sequence: CASSLAWRGSYGYTF.

The chain joins TRBV5-1 to TRBJ1-6; TRBD1 aligns across 7 bases. This CDR3 has 15 residues. With 4 bases clipped from V and 6 bases from J, the junction kept 7 bases outside the gene matches. Germline CDR1 SGHRS, CDR2 YFSETQ. Here the CDR3 reads CASSPTGESNSPLHF. As DNA, the CDR3 is TGCGCCAGCAGCCCAACAGGGGAGTCTAATTCACCCCTCCACTTT.

The chain combines TRBV5-1 with TRBJ2-5; D may be TRBD1 (5 bases). The CDR3 is 13 amino acids. With 4 bases removed from V and 2 bases from J, the gap between germline ends came to 9 bases. The V gene's germline CDR1 is SGHRS and CDR2 YFSETQ. Written as DNA, the CDR3 is TGCGCCAGCAGCATGACAGTTCAAGAGACCCAGTACTTC. Protein product: CASSMTVQETQYF.

This chain connects TRBV4-1 to TRBJ1-4; 8 nucleotides match TRBD1. The V and J ends lost 9 bases and 7 bases, in that order; junction bases with no gene match: 13. Germline assignment: CDR1 MGHRA and CDR2 YSYEKL. The CDR3 is made up of 15 amino acids. The CDR3 nucleotides read TGCGCCAGTAAACCCACCGGGACAGGTCCTGAAAAACTGTTTTTT. Its translation is CASKPTGTGPEKLFF.

This clone was seen only once. The rearrangement joins TRBV7-3 to TRBJ1-2, with D perhaps TRBD1 (6 bases). V lost 7 bases, J lost 4 bases, and 10 bases lay in between. Germline assignment: CDR1 SGHTA and CDR2 FQGTGA. CDR3 length: 12 amino acids. CDR3 nucleotides: TGTGCCAGCAAGGGGGTGCCCTATGGCTACACCTTC. This gives the protein CASKGVPYGYTF. Combining the CDR3 with reference TRBV7-3 and TRBJ1-2 gives the whole variable domain GAGVSQTPSNKVTEKGKYVELRCDPISGHTALYWYRQSLGQGPEFLIYFQGTGAADDSGLPNDRFFAVRPEGSVSTLKIQRTERGDSAVYLCASKGVPYGYTFGSGTRLTVV.

This chain links TRBV19 with TRBJ1-5, with D hard to call. In germline, CDR1 is LNHDA, CDR2 SQIVND (reference sequence). CDR3 size: 15 residues. The V end lost 6 bases, the J end lost 0 bases, and 12 bases lay between the germline ends. The CDR3 loop reads CASSESAYSNQPQHF. CDR3 coding DNA: TGTGCCAGTAGCGAAAGCGCATATAGCAATCAGCCCCAGCATTTT.

This clone was detected once. The genes are TRBV14 and TRBJ1-1, with a possible D match to TRBD1 (5 bases). V was trimmed by 7 bases and J by 4 bases, leaving 16 bases between them. CDR1 is SGHDN, CDR2 FVKESK, per germline. This CDR3 comprises 14 residues. CDR3 in DNA: TGTGCCAGCACCCTTGGGGGGGACGGCACTGAAGCTTTCTTT. It is translated as CASTLGGDGTEAFF.

This chain joins TRBV3-1 (or the pseudogene TRBV3-2) and TRBJ2-7; TRBD1 agrees at 8 bases. Per the germline V gene, CDR1 is LGHDT and CDR2 is YNNKEL (reference sequence). The ends lost 8 bases at V and 6 bases at J; junction bases unmatched: 9. The CDR3 length is 13 residues. The CDR3 is CASARDRYSEQYF. In DNA, the CDR3 is TGTGCCAGCGCCCGGGACAGGTACTCCGAGCAGTACTTC.

This chain joins TRBV3-1 (or the pseudogene TRBV3-2) and TRBJ2-3; no definite D call. Trimming left V 4 bases short and J 1 base short, with 12 bases between. Germline CDR1 and CDR2: LGHDT and YNNKEL (reference sequence). CDR3 length: 15 amino acids. The CDR3 DNA reads TGTGCCAGCAGCCCTGGGCCCTATGGCACAGATACGCAGTATTTT. The encoded protein is CASSPGPYGTDTQYF.

This rearrangement joins TRBV5-1 to TRBJ2-3; D is unclear. The V gene's germline CDR1 is SGHRS and CDR2 YFSETQ. The ends were cut back, 0 bases at V and 0 bases at J, with 8 bases in the middle. The CDR3 is 15 residues long. The CDR3 nucleotides read TGCGCCAGCAGCTTGGGAACAGCTAGCACAGATACGCAGTATTTT. Encoded protein: CASSLGTASTDTQYF.

The V and J genes are TRBV10-1 and TRBJ2-3; possibly TRBD2 for D (5 bases). V dropped 0 bases and J dropped 0 bases, with 7 bases sitting between them. The CDR3 has 15 residues. Germline V lookup: CDR1 WNHNN, CDR2 SYGVQD (reference sequence). The DNA for the CDR3 is TGCGCCAGCAGTGAGTCTGCGGGTAGCACAGATACGCAGTATTTT. This encodes CASSESAGSTDTQYF.

Comment on this clone: The sample carries other DNA sequences with the same CDR3. The gene calls are TRBV7-3 and TRBJ2-1; possible D gene TRBD2, 6 bases. Germline-derived CDR1 and CDR2 are SGHTA and FQGTGA. Trimming left V 0 bases short and J 1 base short, with 10 bases between. CDR3 length: 16 amino acids. The CDR3: CASSLTASGSYNEQFF. The DNA of the CDR3 is TGTGCCAGCAGCTTAACGGCCAGCGGGTCCTACAATGAGCAGTTCTTC.

This chain links TRBV10-1 with TRBJ2-2, with D possibly matching TRBD1 (6 bases). The CDR3 runs 12 residues. The germline V gene encodes CDR1 WNHNN and CDR2 SYGVQD (reference sequence). V was pared by 6 bases and J by 5 bases, with 7 bases between. CDR3 residues: CASSDRTGELFF. The DNA for the CDR3 is TGCGCCAGCAGCGACAGGACCGGGGAGCTGTTTTTT.

The chain couples TRBV4-2 to TRBJ2-1, with TRBD2 as a possible D gene (5 bases). CDR3 size: 15 residues. V dropped 0 bases and J dropped 4 bases, with 10 bases sitting between them. CDR1 and CDR2 from the germline V gene are LGHNA and YNFKEQ. This chain's CDR3 is CASSQDYRGYNEQFF. The CDR3 DNA reads as TGTGCCAGCAGCCAAGATTACCGGGGTTACAATGAGCAGTTCTTC.

The chain carries TRBV2 and TRBJ2-3; D perhaps matches TRBD1 (5 bases). Trimming left V 9 bases short and J 2 bases short, with 12 bases between. CDR1 SNHLY and CDR2 FYNNEI come from the germline V gene. This CDR3 region has 13 residues. CDR3 DNA: TGTGCCAGTACTCGGACACTCACAGATACGCAGTATTTT. It codes for CASTRTLTDTQYF.

The rearrangement joins TRBV27 to TRBJ2-1; 10 bases map to TRBD2. The germline CDR1 and CDR2 sequences are MNHEY and SMNVEV (reference sequence). The CDR3 runs 17 residues. Trimming cost V 4 bases and J 2 bases; bases outside gene matches: 8. The CDR3, as DNA: TGTGCCAGCAGTTCTACTCGGACTAGCGGAACCTACAATGAGCAGTTCTTC. Residues: CASSSTRTSGTYNEQFF.

The chain employs TRBV6-2 or TRBV6-3 and TRBJ2-7; 7 bases fit TRBD1. This CDR3 comprises 18 residues. Germline CDR1 and CDR2: MNHEY and SVGEGT. V was clipped by 3 bases and J by 4 bases; unmatched bases: 18. The CDR3 coding sequence is TGTGCCAGCAGTTATAATCCTGGCGGTTCCGGGACAGCTTACGAGCAGTACTTC. This encodes CASSYNPGGSGTAYEQYF.